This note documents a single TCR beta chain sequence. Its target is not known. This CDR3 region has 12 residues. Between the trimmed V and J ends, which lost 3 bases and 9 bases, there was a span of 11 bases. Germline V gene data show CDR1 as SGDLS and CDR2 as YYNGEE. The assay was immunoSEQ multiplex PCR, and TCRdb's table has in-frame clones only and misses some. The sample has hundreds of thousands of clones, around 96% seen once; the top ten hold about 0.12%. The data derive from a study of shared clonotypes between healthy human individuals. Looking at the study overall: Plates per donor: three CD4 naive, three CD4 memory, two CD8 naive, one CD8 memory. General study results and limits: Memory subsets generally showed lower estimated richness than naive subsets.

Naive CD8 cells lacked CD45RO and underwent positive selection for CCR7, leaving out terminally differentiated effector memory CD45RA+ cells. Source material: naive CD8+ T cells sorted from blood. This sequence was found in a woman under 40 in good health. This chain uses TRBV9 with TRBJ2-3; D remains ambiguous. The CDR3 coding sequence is TGTGCCAGCAGCGAAAGTGAGGACACGCAGTATTTT. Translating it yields CASSESEDTQYF.